Listed here is a single TCR beta chain. Its specificity is unknown. The data belong to a study of CD8 T cell repertoires and HIV-1 epitope variants. Clones were read by immunoSEQ multiplex PCR, and TCRdb kept only the in-frame ones, dropping some. The data hold under 6,500 clones, with roughly 60% observed a single time. The sequenced material came from cultured CD8+ T cells derived from PBMCs. This clonotype was obtained from a male donor with HIV.

The CDR3, as DNA: TGTGCCAGCAGTTACGCGGGGGGATCCTACAATGAGCAGTTCTTC. It is translated as CASSYAGGSYNEQFF. This sequence joins TRBV6-5 and TRBJ2-1, with TRBD2 matching 8 bases. Germline CDR1 is MNHEY and CDR2 is SVGAGI. CDR3 length: 15 amino acids. V lost 2 bases to trimming and J lost 1 base; unmatched junction nucleotides: 1.